This TCR beta chain is drawn from a study of technical replicates of blood from a few donors. Libraries were prepared by immunoSEQ multiplex PCR; TCRdb keeps only in-frame clonotypes and omits some of them. The sample holds about 72,000 clones, approximately 92% seen once. The CDR3 spans 15 residues. V lost 0 bases, J lost 3 bases, and 12 bases lay in between. Germline lookup yields CDR1 LGHNA and CDR2 YNFKEQ. This TCR was sampled from a human donor in good health. V gene TRBV4-2 combines with J gene TRBJ2-7; perhaps TRBD2 as D (6 bases). Input material: T cells isolated from PBMCs. The CDR3, as DNA: TGTGCCAGCAGCCAAGAGGAGGGAGCGGGCTACGAGCAGTACTTC. Translating gives CASSQEEGAGYEQYF.